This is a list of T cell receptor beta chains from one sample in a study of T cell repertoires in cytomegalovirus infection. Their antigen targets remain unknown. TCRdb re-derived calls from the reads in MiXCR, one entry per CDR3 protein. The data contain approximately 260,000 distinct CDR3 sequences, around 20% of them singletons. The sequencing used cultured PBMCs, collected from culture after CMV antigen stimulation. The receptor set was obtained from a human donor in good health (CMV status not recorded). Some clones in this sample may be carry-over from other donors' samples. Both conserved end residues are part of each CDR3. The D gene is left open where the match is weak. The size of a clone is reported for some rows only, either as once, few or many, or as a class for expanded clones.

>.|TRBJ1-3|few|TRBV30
CAWSVGQIADTIYF
TGTGCCTGGAGCGTGGGGCAGATCGCGGACACCATATATTTT
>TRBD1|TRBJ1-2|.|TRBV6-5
CASRGTALYGYTF
TGTGCCAGCAGGGGGACAGCCCTCTATGGCTACACCTTC
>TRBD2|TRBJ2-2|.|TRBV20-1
CSARPGLAVGTGTGELFF
TGCAGTGCTAGACCGGGACTAGCGGTAGGAACAGGCACCGGGGAGCTGTTTTTT
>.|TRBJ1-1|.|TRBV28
CASSTVFANTEAFF
TGTGCCAGCAGTACCGTGTTTGCGAACACTGAAGCTTTCTTT
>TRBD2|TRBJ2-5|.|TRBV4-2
CASSQGVSGGNDETQYF
TGTGCCAGCAGCCAAGGAGTATCGGGGGGGAATGACGAGACCCAGTACTTC
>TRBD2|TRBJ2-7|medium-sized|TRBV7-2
CASSPLAGVVSYEQYF
TGTGCCAGCAGCCCACTAGCGGGAGTGGTCTCCTACGAGCAGTACTTC
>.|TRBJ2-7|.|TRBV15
CATSRGSSYEQYF
TGTGCCACCTCCCGGGGGAGCTCCTACGAGCAGTACTTC
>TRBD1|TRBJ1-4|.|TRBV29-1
CSVRGRQGAWEKLFF
TGCAGCGTTCGTGGCAGACAGGGGGCCTGGGAAAAACTGTTTTTT
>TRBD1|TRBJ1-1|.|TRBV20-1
CSANSDRSTEAFF
TGCAGTGCCAACTCGGACAGGAGCACTGAAGCTTTCTTT
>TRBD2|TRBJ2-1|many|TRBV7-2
CASSLGVSGRARGEQFF
TGTGCCAGCAGCTTAGGGGTTAGCGGGAGGGCGAGGGGTGAGCAGTTCTTC
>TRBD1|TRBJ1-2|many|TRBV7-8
CASSWGQGGNGYTF
TGTGCCAGCAGCTGGGGACAGGGAGGGAACGGCTACACCTTC
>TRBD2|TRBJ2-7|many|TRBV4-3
CASSLRAGEGEQYF
TGCGCCAGCAGCCTCCGGGCGGGAGAAGGCGAGCAGTACTTC
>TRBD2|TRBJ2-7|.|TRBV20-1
CSARVRTSVSYEQYF
TGCAGTGCTAGAGTTAGGACTAGCGTCTCCTACGAGCAGTACTTC
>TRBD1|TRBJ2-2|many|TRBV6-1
CASSDPDRGVMNTGELFF
TGTGCCAGCAGCGATCCGGACAGGGGGGTGATGAACACCGGGGAGCTGTTTTTT
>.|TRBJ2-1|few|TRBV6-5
CASSYGTQIYNEQFF
TGTGCCAGCAGTTACGGGACTCAAATATACAATGAGCAGTTCTTC